This T cell receptor (beta chain) was recovered during a study of glioma-infiltrating T cells. Whole-study results and caveats: Tissue-blood divergence was below expectation in non-neoplastic patients, above in gliomas.

This CDR3 contains 14 residues. Per the germline V gene, CDR1 is MNHNY and CDR2 is SVGAGI (reference sequence). About this clonotype: Its antigen is undetermined. The junction departs from the called germline gene at one end, perhaps through a read error.

TCR alpha and beta CDR3 regions were amplified from RNA using iRepertoire nested multiplex PCR. TCRdb recomputed calls from the multiplex PCR reads with MiXCR, one row per CDR3 protein. There are under 200,000 distinct CDR3 sequences in the sample; around 40% occur only once, and roughly 5.2% lies in the top ten. Sample: glioma tissue, nonneoplastic brain tissue, or PBMCs (not recorded which). This sequence originates from a human donor with low-grade glioma or glioblastoma, undergoing nonglioma brain surgery, or in good health (not recorded which). This chain uses TRBV6-6 with TRBJ1-1, with a weak D call TRBD1 (5 bases). CDR3 in amino acids: CASSESGVNNEAFF. CDR3 DNA sequence: TGTGCCAGCAGTGAGTCGGGGGTGAACAATGAAGCTTTCTTT.